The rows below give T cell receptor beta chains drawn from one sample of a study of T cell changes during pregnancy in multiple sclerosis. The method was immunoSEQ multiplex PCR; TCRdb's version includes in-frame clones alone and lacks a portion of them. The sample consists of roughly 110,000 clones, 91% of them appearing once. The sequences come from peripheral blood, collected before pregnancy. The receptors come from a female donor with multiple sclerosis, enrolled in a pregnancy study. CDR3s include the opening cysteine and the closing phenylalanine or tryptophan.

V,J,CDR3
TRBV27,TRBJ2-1,CASSLEGNGGNEQFF
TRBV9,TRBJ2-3,CASSDSGNTDTQYF
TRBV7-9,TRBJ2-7,CASSFAGGPFNEQYF
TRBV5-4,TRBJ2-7,CASSSGLAGAYEQYF
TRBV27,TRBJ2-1,CASSLRSPGLAGDEQFF
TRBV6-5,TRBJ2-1,CATCPRRGGYNEQFF
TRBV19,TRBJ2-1,CASSFGLYNEQFF
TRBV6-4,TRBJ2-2,CASSPLAGGNTGELFF
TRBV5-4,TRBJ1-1,CASSPQQGMNTEAFF
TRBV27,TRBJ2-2,CASSPPVGNTGELFF
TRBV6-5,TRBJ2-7,CASSQGQGLGEQYF
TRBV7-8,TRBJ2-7,CASSLARLATYEQYF
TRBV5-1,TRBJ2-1,CASSLGTLAGDRNEQFF
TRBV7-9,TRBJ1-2,CASNLLGAGNYGYTF
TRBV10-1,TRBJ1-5,CASRGTGNGDQPQHF
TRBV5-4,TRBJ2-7,CASSVPGLALFEQYF
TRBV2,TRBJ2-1,CASSVPAGGAADEQFF
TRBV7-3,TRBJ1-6,CASSLNPGNSPLHF
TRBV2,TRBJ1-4,CASSEALRGLKEKLFF
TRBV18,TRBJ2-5,CASSPGIGTQYF
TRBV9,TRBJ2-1,CASSVGGQGMGNEQFF
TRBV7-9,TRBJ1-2,CASDLSTGVGYTF
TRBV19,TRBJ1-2,CASSISSGPGYGYTF
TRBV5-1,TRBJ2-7,CASSLPSGKVYEQYF
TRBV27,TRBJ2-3,CAKEPGLAGLNTQYF
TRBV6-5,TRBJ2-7,CASSYRGEEEYF
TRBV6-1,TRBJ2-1,CASSVVSGGGYNEQFF
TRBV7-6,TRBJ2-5,CASSLAVPGLAGVRETQYF
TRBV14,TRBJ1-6,CASSHWTGDSPLHF
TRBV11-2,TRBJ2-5,CASRAWGQGAEETQYF
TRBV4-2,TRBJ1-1,CASSQVEGTEAFF